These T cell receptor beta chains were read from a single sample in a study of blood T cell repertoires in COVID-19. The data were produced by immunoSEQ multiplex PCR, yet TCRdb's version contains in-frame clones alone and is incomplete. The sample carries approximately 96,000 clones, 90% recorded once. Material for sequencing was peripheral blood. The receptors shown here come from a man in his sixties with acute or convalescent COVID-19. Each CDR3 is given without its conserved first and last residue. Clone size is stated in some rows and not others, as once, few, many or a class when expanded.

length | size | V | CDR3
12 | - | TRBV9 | ASSAGTGRNEQF
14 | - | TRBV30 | AWEGSQAGGTNEQF
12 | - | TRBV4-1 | ASSHLEGDTEAF
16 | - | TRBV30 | AWSNRHRTGGNTGELF
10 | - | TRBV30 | AWSQGWETQY
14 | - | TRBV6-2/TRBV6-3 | ASSNRQVLNTGELF
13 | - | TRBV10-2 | ASSEGRGRSYEQY
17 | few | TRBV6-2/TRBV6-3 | ASSYSGWTGMDGNQPQH
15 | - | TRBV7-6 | ASSLGASAFFTDTQY
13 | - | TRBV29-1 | SVEVEGSGANVLT
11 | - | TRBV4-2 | ASSQDQMEPQH
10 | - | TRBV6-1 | ASSEDAGPQH
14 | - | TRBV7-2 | ASSFSFGRASNEQY
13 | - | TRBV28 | ASSLWGQDRQPQH
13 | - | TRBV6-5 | ASTSSEIGTDTQY
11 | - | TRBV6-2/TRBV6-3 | ASSYSETGELF
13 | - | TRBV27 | ASSLQGGEDYGYT
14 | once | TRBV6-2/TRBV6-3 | ASSPLGSGGGNEQF
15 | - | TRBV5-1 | ASSPRITDKPNNEQF
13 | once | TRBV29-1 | SVVSSGTVATEAF
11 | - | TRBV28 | ASSLGQGYGYT
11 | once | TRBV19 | ASRPEGGEKLF
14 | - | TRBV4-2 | ASSQGPGVGADTQY
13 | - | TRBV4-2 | ASSESWAGTYEQY
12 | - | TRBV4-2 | ASLPDSSNTEAF
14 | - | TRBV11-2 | ASSLSPRQGNTEAF
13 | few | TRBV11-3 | ASSLAPGMQETQY
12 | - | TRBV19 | ASSTSGTDYGYT
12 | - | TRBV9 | ASSPPPSDGEQF
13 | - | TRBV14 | ASSQGELVPLEQY
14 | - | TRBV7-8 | ASSPPGAGGGETQY
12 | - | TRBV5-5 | ASSLVQREGEQY
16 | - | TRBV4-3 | ASSQDRTSGRGTDTQY
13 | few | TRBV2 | ASSFPRSRGNEQY
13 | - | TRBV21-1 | ASSKLGRVTDTQY
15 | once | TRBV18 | ASSPGQIRPSGTEAF
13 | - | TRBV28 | ASRQTGANQETQY
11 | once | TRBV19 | ASSTRTSIEQF
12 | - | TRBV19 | ASIRTGGAGGYT
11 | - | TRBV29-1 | SVETDRGYEQY
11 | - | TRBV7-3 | ASSYSLNTEAF
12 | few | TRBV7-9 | ASSPDRANTEAF
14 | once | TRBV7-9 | ASSPGQGISWTEAF
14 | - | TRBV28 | ASSPGGQGWNYGYT
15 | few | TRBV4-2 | ASSQDITSGNSYEQY
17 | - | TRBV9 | ASSVGRVGTSGRPNEQF
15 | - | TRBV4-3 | ASSQELSGTGRGKLF
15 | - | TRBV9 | ASSVLGEGGPNEKLF
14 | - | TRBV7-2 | ASSVGTSGNADTQY
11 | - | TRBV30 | AWSVQGGHEQY